This is a list of T cell receptor beta chains from one sample in a study of Ad26.COV2.S vaccination and SARS-CoV-2 variants. TCRdb keeps only in-frame clones here, not all; method: immunoSEQ multiplex PCR. Among 200,000 to 300,000 clones listed, around nine tenths were seen once. Material: peripheral blood, obtained in a trial of Ad26.COV2.S vaccine versus placebo. All receptors come from a person between 18 and 60 years old who received the Ad26.COV2.S COVID-19 vaccine or a placebo. Each CDR3 is given with its conserved first and last residue. D genes are given only for firm matches. Size tells how often a clone was seen (once, few, many) or the class of an expanded clone, and some rows leave it out.

clone_size	v_call	d_call	j_call	cdr3_nt	cdr3_aa
-	TRBV24-1	-	TRBJ2-4	TGTGCCACCCTCGGAAGGGGACTAGCCAAAAACATTCAGTACTTC	CATLGRGLAKNIQYF
few	TRBV7-9	-	TRBJ2-7	TGTGCCAGCAGCAGCCCCCGGGACGCATCCTACGAGCAGTACTTC	CASSSPRDASYEQYF
-	TRBV2	-	TRBJ2-1	TGTGCCAGCAGTGAGAGCAATGAGCAGTTCTTC	CASSESNEQFF
-	TRBV4-3	-	TRBJ2-1	TGCGCCAGCAGCCAAGACAGCTACAATGAGCAGTTCTTC	CASSQDSYNEQFF
-	TRBV6-2/TRBV6-3	-	TRBJ1-1	TGTGCCAGCAGTGGTATGTTTGGCGCTGAAGCTTTCTTT	CASSGMFGAEAFF
-	TRBV3-1/TRBV3-2	TRBD1	TRBJ1-2	TGTGCCAGCAGCCCGGGGACAGGGGGCGGCTATGGCTACACCTTC	CASSPGTGGGYGYTF
-	TRBV7-9	TRBD2	TRBJ2-1	TGTGCCAGCACCCCCTCGGGGGGGCTAGTCAATGAGCAGTTCTTC	CASTPSGGLVNEQFF
few	TRBV7-9	-	TRBJ2-7	TGTGCCAGCAGCGTGAGTAGCTCCTACGAGCAGTACTTC	CASSVSSSYEQYF
-	TRBV5-1	-	TRBJ2-7	TGCGCCAGCAGCCTGGGTGACAGGTCCCGCGAGCAGTACTTC	CASSLGDRSREQYF
-	TRBV27	TRBD1	TRBJ1-5	TGTGCCAGCAGTCGGGACAGGGGCCTACTAAATCAGCCCCAGCATTTT	CASSRDRGLLNQPQHF
many	TRBV5-4	-	TRBJ1-2	TGTGCCAGCAGCTTGCTAGGGGGAGGTGGCTACACCTTC	CASSLLGGGGYTF